Sequencing of this T cell receptor (beta chain) was carried out in a study of T-cell memory formation after mild COVID-19. Study-level background: TCR clusters were mostly donor specific. Study-level findings and limits: Memory sampled before infection contained some responding clones, suggesting cross-reactive memory joined.

The germline V gene has CDR1 KGHSH and CDR2 LQKENI. The V end was cut by 3 bases, the J end by 5 bases, with 16 bases between. The CDR3 extends over 15 amino acids. 5'RACE, which relied on constant-segment primers, yielded TCR alpha and TCR beta cDNA libraries carrying sample barcodes and UMIs. Each CDR3 protein gets one entry after TCRdb re-called the 5' RACE reads with MiXCR. Among roughly 250,000 distinct CDR3 sequences listed, approximately 15% were seen once. Concerning this clonotype: Its antigen remains unknown.

The V call is TRBV18, the J call TRBJ2-5; D may be TRBD2 (5 bases). Sequencing was done on a sample of PBMCs or a T cell subset sorted from them (not recorded which). The sequence was obtained from a young man who had mild COVID-19 (a few samples of this study predate the infection). Cell type and time point are not known. CDR3 bases: TGTGCCAGCTCACCCACTGACGAGAGGGTGGAGACCCAGTACTTC. Protein: CASSPTDERVETQYF.